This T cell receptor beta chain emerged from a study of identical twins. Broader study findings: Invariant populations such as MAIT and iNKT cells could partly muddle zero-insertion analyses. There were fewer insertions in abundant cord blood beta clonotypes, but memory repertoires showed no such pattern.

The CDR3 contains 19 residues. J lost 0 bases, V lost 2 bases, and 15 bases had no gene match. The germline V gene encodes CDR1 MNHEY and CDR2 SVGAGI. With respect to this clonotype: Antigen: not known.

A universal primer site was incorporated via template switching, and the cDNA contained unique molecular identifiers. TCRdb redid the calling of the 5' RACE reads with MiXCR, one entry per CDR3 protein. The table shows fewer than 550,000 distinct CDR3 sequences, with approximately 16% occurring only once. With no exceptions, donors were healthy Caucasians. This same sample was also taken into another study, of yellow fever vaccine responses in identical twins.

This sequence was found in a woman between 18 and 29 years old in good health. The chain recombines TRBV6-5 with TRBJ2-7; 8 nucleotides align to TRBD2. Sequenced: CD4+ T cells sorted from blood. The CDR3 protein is CASSYKFPLAGDNSYEQYF. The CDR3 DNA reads TGTGCCAGCAGTTACAAGTTCCCCCTAGCGGGCGACAACTCCTACGAGCAGTACTTC.